This T cell receptor (beta chain) was retrieved from a study of PD-1 blockade in classical Hodgkin lymphoma. This CDR3 spans 14 amino acids. With V trimmed by 4 bases and J by 6 bases, 8 bases remained unmatched. Germline CDR1 and CDR2: SGHTS and YDEGEE. Relapse was seen in all patients after autologous stem cell transplantation, and brentuximab vedotin exposure was variable. Repertoires were generated with immunoSEQ multiplex PCR, while TCRdb's copy carries only in-frame clones and drops some. The sample contains some 150,000 clones, approximately 72% of which appear only once. This TCR was recovered from a human donor with classical Hodgkin lymphoma. The chain links TRBV5-8 to TRBJ2-7; 9 bases map to TRBD1. The source was peripheral blood mononuclear cells (PBMCs), collected before the second cycle of nivolumab. DNA of the CDR3: TGTGCCAGCAGCAGACGGGACAGGGTGGGCGAGCAGTACTTC. This sequence encodes CASSRRDRVGEQYF.